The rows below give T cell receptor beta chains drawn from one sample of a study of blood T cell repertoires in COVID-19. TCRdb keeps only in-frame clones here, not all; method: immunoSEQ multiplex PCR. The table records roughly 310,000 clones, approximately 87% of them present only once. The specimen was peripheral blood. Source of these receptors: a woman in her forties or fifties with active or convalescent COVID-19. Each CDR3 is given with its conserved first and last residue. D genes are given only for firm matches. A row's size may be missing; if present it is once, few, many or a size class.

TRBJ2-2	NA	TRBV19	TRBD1	TGTGCCAGCGGGACAGGGACCGGAATCACCGGGGAGCTGTTTTTT	CASGTGTGITGELFF
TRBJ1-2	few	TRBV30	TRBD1	TGTGCCTGGAGTGACAGGGGGCAAGATGGCTACACCTTC	CAWSDRGQDGYTF
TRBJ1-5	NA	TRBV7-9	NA	TGTGCCAGCAGCTTCGGCGGATTCAATCAGCCCCAGCATTTT	CASSFGGFNQPQHF
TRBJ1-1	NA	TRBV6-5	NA	TGTGCCAGCAGTTACTCGAGGGGGTGGGGAACTGAAGCTTTCTTT	CASSYSRGWGTEAFF
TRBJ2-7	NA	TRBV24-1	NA	TGTGCCACCAGTCTGGCGGGCGAGCAGTACTTC	CATSLAGEQYF
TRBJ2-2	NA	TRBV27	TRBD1	TGTGCCAGCAGTTTAAGACAGGGGGCCCTGAACACCGGGGAGCTGTTTTTT	CASSLRQGALNTGELFF
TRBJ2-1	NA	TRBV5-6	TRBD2	TGTGCCAGCAGCCCGAGGCGGGGGAGCTCCTACAATGAGCAGTTCTTC	CASSPRRGSSYNEQFF
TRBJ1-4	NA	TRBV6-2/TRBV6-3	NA	TGTGCCAGCAGTTACTATCGGTCGGGACAAAGAAATGAAAAACTGTTTTTT	CASSYYRSGQRNEKLFF
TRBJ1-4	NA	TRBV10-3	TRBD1	TGTGCCATTAAACCGGGACAGGGAGTAAATGCAACTAATGAAAAACTGTTTTTT	CAIKPGQGVNATNEKLFF
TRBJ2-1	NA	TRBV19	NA	TGTGCCAGTAAACGCGACAGTAGCAATGAGCAGTTCTTC	CASKRDSSNEQFF
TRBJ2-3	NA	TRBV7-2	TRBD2	TGTGCCAGCAGCCAACTAGCGGGGCGGGCAGATACGCAGTATTTT	CASSQLAGRADTQYF
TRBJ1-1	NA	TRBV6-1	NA	TGTGCCAGCAGTGGGAGGGTGGGAGGTTTCTCAAACACTGAAGCTTTCTTT	CASSGRVGGFSNTEAFF
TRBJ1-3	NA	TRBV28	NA	TGTGCCAGCACCCCTGGGGGGGTTGTGACCGGAAACACCATATATTTT	CASTPGGVVTGNTIYF
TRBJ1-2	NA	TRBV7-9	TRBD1	TGTGCCAGCAGCTGGGGACAGGGGTTCGATAACTACACCTTC	CASSWGQGFDNYTF
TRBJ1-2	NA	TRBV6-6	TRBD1	TGTGCCTCAGTGAGACAGGGGTCTTCTAACTATGGCTACACCTTC	CASVRQGSSNYGYTF
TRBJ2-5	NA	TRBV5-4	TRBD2	TGTGCCAGCAGATTGGCTAGCGGCCAAGAGACCCAGTACTTC	CASRLASGQETQYF
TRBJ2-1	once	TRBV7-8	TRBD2	TGTGCCAGCAGCTTAGATGGCCTAGCGGGGCTGGGTGGTTACAATGAGCAGTTCTTC	CASSLDGLAGLGGYNEQFF
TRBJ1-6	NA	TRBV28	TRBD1	TGTGCCAGCAGTTCCCCGGGACAGGGGAATTCACCCCTCCACTTT	CASSSPGQGNSPLHF
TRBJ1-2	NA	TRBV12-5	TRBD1	TGTGCTAGTGGTTTGGAATCCGGGACAGGGCCTGGCTACACCTTC	CASGLESGTGPGYTF
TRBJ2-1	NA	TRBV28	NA	TGTGCCAGCAGTCCCGGGGGCTCCTACAATGAGCAGTTCTTC	CASSPGGSYNEQFF
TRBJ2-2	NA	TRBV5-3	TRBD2	TGTGCCAGAAGCTTGCGGGAGGCCGGGGAGCTGTTTTTT	CARSLREAGELFF
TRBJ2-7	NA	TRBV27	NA	TGTGCCAGCAGTTTATCGGAGCCGGGGGTGAACCGGGAGCAGTACTTC	CASSLSEPGVNREQYF